The 23 T cell receptor beta chains reported below all come from one sample, sequenced in a study of shared T cell receptors in the human thymus. Profiling relied on immunoSEQ multiplex PCR, and the TCRdb table lists in-frame clones only, not all of them. The sample lists approximately 730,000 clones, 80% to 90% occurring once. This same sample was also taken into another study, of human thymus T cells.

The sequenced sample consisted of thymocytes. The receptors stem from a girl under three years old with a congenital heart defect.

This chain connects TRBV28 to TRBJ1-6; 8 nucleotides align to TRBD1. The V gene end was trimmed by 6 bases and the J gene end by 0 bases; junction bases not matched to a gene: 13. Per the germline V gene, CDR1 is MDHEN and CDR2 is SYDVKM. The CDR3 sequence is 19 residues long. The CDR3 DNA is TGTGCCAGCAGCCCAATTGCGGACAGGGCGAGCTCCTATAATTCACCCCTCCACTTT. Translation gives CASSPIADRASSYNSPLHF.

The chain combines TRBV7-8 with TRBJ1-5, with 9 bases lining up with TRBD1. The CDR3 sequence is 21 residues long. Per germline, CDR1 SGHVS and CDR2 FQNEAQ. After removal of 4 bases from V and 3 bases from J, the junction contained 22 bases not matched to a gene. Here the CDR3 reads CASSSRPPGQGRFQDNQPQHF. As DNA, the CDR3 is TGTGCCAGCAGCTCCCGGCCCCCGGGACAGGGTAGATTTCAGGACAATCAGCCCCAGCATTTT.

The genes are TRBV7-6 and TRBJ1-1; 10 bases map to TRBD1. CDR3 size: 17 residues. V shed 0 bases and J 1 base; nucleotides not matched to a gene: 5. Germline values: CDR1 SGHVS, CDR2 FNYEAQ. CDR3 in amino acids: CASSLAGTGETNTEAFF. The CDR3 coding sequence is TGTGCCAGCAGCTTAGCAGGGACAGGGGAAACGAACACTGAAGCTTTCTTT.

J is TRBJ1-5 and V is TRBV2; 7 bases map to TRBD1. Per the germline V gene, CDR1 is SNHLY and CDR2 is FYNNEI. The V gene end was trimmed by 3 bases and the J gene end by 10 bases; junction bases not matched to a gene: 12. The CDR3 length is 15 residues. The CDR3 DNA sequence: TGTGCCAGCAGTGACGAAAACAGGGGTCTGGGACCCCAGCATTTT. Translation: CASSDENRGLGPQHF.

As to this clone: The junction does not match germline at one end; this may be a read error. The genes are TRBV20-1 and TRBJ1-2, with a possible D match to TRBD1 (5 bases). CDR1 DFQATT and CDR2 SNEGSKA come from the germline V gene (reference sequence). There are 11 residues in the CDR3. The CDR3 bases are TGCAGTGGTAGAAGACAGCGCTTTTTTACCTTC. Translating gives CSGRRQRFFTF.

The J gene is TRBJ1-4, the V gene TRBV7-9; 11 bases are shared with TRBD1. V trimming: 5 bases; J trimming: 6 bases; junction bases outside the gene matches: 5. This CDR3 has 15 amino acids. Germline CDR1 SEHNR, CDR2 FQNEAQ (reference sequence). CDR3 nucleotides: TGTGCCAGCAGCGCGGGACAGGGGGGTGATGAAAAACTGTTTTTT. Its protein is CASSAGQGGDEKLFF.

This chain links TRBV19 with TRBJ1-5, with 8 bases that match TRBD1. V lost 6 bases to trimming and J lost 5 bases; unmatched junction nucleotides: 3. CDR1 LNHDA and CDR2 SQIVND come from the germline V gene (reference sequence). The CDR3 covers 13 residues. The CDR3, as DNA: TGTGCCAGTAGGGACAGGGCCTATCAGCCCCAGCATTTT. This sequence encodes CASRDRAYQPQHF.

As DNA, the CDR3 is TGTGCCAGCTCACCTGGCCTGCGGGACAGGGCCGCTAAGCAGTACTTC. Its translation is CASSPGLRDRAAKQYF. The V gene is TRBV18, the J gene TRBJ2-7; 9 bases are shared with TRBD1. Germline loops: CDR1 KGHSH, CDR2 LQKENI. V trimming: 3 bases; J trimming: 8 bases; junction bases outside the gene matches: 14. CDR3 size: 16 residues.

The chain couples TRBV2 to TRBJ1-2, with D uncertain. The CDR3 contains 14 residues. Trimming pared 4 bases from V and 0 bases from J, leaving 9 bases between. The germline V gene encodes CDR1 SNHLY and CDR2 FYNNEI. CDR3 nucleotides: TGTGCCAGCAGTGTGAGTTCAACTAACTATGGCTACACCTTC. Translating gives CASSVSSTNYGYTF.

The chain combines TRBV7-2 with TRBJ1-1; D remains ambiguous. The germline V gene encodes CDR1 SGHTA and CDR2 FQGNSA. Trimming left V 5 bases short and J 2 bases short, with 21 bases between. This CDR3 has 17 amino acids. The CDR3, as DNA: TGTGCCAGCAGCGGTCGAGGAGCTCGTAGAAGAAACACTGAAGCTTTCTTT. This codes for CASSGRGARRRNTEAFF. Using reference TRBV7-2 and TRBJ1-1 for the parts outside the CDR3, the full variable domain is GAGVSQSPSNKVTEKGKDVELRCDPISGHTALYWYRQSLGQGLEFLIYFQGNSAPDKSGLPSDRFSAERTGGSVSTLTIQRTQQEDSAVYLCASSGRGARRRNTEAFFGQGTRLTVV.

This clone was seen only a few times. This chain joins TRBV5-6 and TRBJ2-7, with D possibly TRBD1 on 6 matching bases. V was clipped by 5 bases and J by 2 bases, with 17 bases between them. In germline, CDR1 is SGHDT, CDR2 YYEEEE. CDR3 size: 15 residues. As DNA, the CDR3 is TGTGCCAGCAGGTCAGGGACAAGTACAACCTACGAGCAGTACTTC. This codes for CASRSGTSTTYEQYF.

This chain connects TRBV5-5 to TRBJ1-2; D possibly corresponds to TRBD1 (5 bases). V shed 5 bases and J shed 7 bases, with 12 bases lying between them. The CDR3 runs to 12 residues. The germline CDR1 and CDR2 sequences are SGHKS and YYEKEE (reference sequence). The CDR3 region has the DNA TGTGCCAGCAGACTAGGGGAGGGTGGCTACACCTTC. Protein sequence: CASRLGEGGYTF.

The chain has TRBV10-3 and TRBJ1-6, with TRBD1 matching over 7 bases. V shed 9 bases, J shed 6 bases, and the junction held 11 bases outside the gene matches. The CDR3 extends over 15 amino acids. In germline, CDR1 is ENHRY, CDR2 SYGVKD. The CDR3 here is CAIRSRDRSNSPLHF. DNA for the CDR3: TGTGCCATAAGGAGTCGGGACAGAAGTAATTCACCCCTCCACTTT.

J is TRBJ1-1 and V is TRBV5-1; D is unclear. The CDR3 extends over 13 amino acids. Trimming removed 1 base at V and 0 bases at J, with 4 bases between. The V gene's germline CDR1 is SGHRS and CDR2 YFSETQ. Here the CDR3 DNA reads TGCGCCAGCAGCTTGTCAGTGAACACTGAAGCTTTCTTT. Translation: CASSLSVNTEAFF. The full variable domain, in which reference TRBV5-1 and TRBJ1-1 provide the parts outside the CDR3, is KAGVTQTPRYLIKTRGQQVTLSCSPISGHRSVSWYQQTPGQGLQFLFEYFSETQRNKGNFPGRFSGRQFSNSRSEMNVSTLELGDSALYLCASSLSVNTEAFFGQGTRLTVV.

This chain connects TRBV11-2 to TRBJ2-2; 13 nucleotides line up with TRBD2. CDR1 is SGHAT, CDR2 FQNNGV, per germline. The junction had 5 bases not matched to a gene; V was cut back by 4 bases and J by 0 bases. The length of the CDR3 is 18 residues. CDR3 sequence reads: CASSWGTSGAANTGELFF. For the CDR3, the DNA is TGTGCCAGCAGCTGGGGGACTAGCGGGGCAGCGAACACCGGGGAGCTGTTTTTT.

The chain recombines TRBV19 with TRBJ1-2, with D perhaps TRBD1 (5 bases). The V end was cut by 5 bases, the J end by 6 bases, with 10 bases between. CDR3 length: 12 residues. The germline V gene has CDR1 LNHDA and CDR2 SQIVND (reference sequence). The CDR3 region is CASSFDRDGYTF. CDR3 in DNA: TGTGCCAGTAGTTTCGACAGAGATGGCTACACCTTC. Filled out from reference TRBV19 and TRBJ1-2, the complete variable domain reads DGGITQSPKYLFRKEGQNVTLSCEQNLNHDAMYWYRQDPGQGLRLIYYSQIVNDFQKGDIAEGYSVSREKKESFPLTVTSAQKNPTAFYLCASSFDRDGYTFGSGTRLTVV.

J is TRBJ1-2 and V is TRBV29-1; TRBD1 matches 7 bases. This CDR3 spans 16 amino acids. Per germline, CDR1 SQVTM and CDR2 ANQGSEA. The J segment lost 0 bases and the V segment lost 6 bases, leaving 13 bases of the junction unmatched. Written as DNA, the CDR3 is TGCAGCGTGATCTTGACAGGGTGGTCTACTAACTATGGCTACACCTTC. It codes for CSVILTGWSTNYGYTF.

In this sample, this clone turned up once. The V and J genes are TRBV27 and TRBJ2-3; perhaps TRBD2 as D (6 bases). Germline loops: CDR1 MNHEY, CDR2 SMNVEV (reference sequence). V lost 6 bases to trimming and J lost 2 bases, with 27 bases between them. The length of the CDR3 is 19 residues. The CDR3 loop reads CASSKLRGSGGFFTDTQYF. For the CDR3, the DNA is TGTGCCAGCAGCAAGCTAAGAGGGTCTGGGGGGTTCTTCACAGATACGCAGTATTTT.

The chain recombines TRBV28 with TRBJ2-5, with 7 nucleotides matching TRBD2. With V trimmed by 7 bases and J by 2 bases, 22 bases remained unmatched. Germline lookup yields CDR1 MDHEN and CDR2 SYDVKM. CDR3 length: 19 amino acids. CDR3 coding DNA: TGTGCCAGCACCCTGAATCGGGGGGACGATATCCCAGGGCAAGAGACCCAGTACTTC. It translates to CASTLNRGDDIPGQETQYF.

The gene calls are TRBV10-3 and TRBJ1-3, with D maybe TRBD1 (5 bases). The CDR3 runs 18 residues. Germline CDR1 and CDR2: ENHRY and SYGVKD. V lost 6 bases and J lost 3, with 24 bases in between. CDR3 region: CAIRGQGPALSSGNTIYF. CDR3 in DNA: TGTGCCATCAGGGGGCAGGGCCCGGCCTTGTCGAGTGGAAACACCATATATTTT.

The chain recombines TRBV5-1 with TRBJ1-4; the D is unclear. The CDR3 totals 16 residues. Germline CDR1 reads SGHRS; CDR2 reads YFSETQ. Trimming stripped 4 bases from V and 0 bases from J, with 13 bases between. CDR3 amino acids: CASSRSPGATNEKLFF. CDR3 DNA sequence: TGCGCCAGCAGCCGGAGCCCGGGAGCAACTAATGAAAAACTGTTTTTT. The full variable domain, its missing parts supplied by reference TRBV5-1 and TRBJ1-4, is KAGVTQTPRYLIKTRGQQVTLSCSPISGHRSVSWYQQTPGQGLQFLFEYFSETQRNKGNFPGRFSGRQFSNSRSEMNVSTLELGDSALYLCASSRSPGATNEKLFFGSGTQLSVL.

The chain has TRBV19 and TRBJ1-2, with a possible D match to TRBD1 (5 bases). CDR1 is LNHDA, CDR2 SQIVND, per germline (reference sequence). Trimming stripped 7 bases from V and 2 bases from J, with 14 bases between. CDR3 length equals 14 residues. The CDR3 loop reads CASTPGGGNYGYTF. Here the CDR3 DNA reads TGTGCCAGTACTCCCGGCGGGGGGAACTATGGCTACACCTTC.

The chain recombines TRBV27 with TRBJ2-3; possible D gene TRBD2, 7 bases. The length of the CDR3 is 15 residues. Germline loops: CDR1 MNHEY, CDR2 SMNVEV (reference sequence). V was shortened by 3 bases and J by 2 bases, with 12 bases between the two germline ends. CDR3 loop: CASSLAGAYTDTQYF. Written as DNA, the CDR3 is TGTGCCAGCAGTTTGGCGGGGGCCTACACAGATACGCAGTATTTT.